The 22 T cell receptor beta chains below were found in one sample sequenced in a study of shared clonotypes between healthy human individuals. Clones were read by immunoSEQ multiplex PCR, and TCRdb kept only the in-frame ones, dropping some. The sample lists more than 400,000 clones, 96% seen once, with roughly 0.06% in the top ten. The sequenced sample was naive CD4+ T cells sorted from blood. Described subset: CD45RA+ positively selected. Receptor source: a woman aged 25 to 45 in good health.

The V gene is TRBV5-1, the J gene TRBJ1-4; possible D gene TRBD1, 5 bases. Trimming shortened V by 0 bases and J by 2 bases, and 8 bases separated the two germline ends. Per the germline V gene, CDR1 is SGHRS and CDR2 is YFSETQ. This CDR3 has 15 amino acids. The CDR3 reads CASSLEGVTNEKLFF. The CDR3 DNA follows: TGCGCCAGCAGCTTGGAAGGGGTGACTAATGAAAAACTGTTTTTT.

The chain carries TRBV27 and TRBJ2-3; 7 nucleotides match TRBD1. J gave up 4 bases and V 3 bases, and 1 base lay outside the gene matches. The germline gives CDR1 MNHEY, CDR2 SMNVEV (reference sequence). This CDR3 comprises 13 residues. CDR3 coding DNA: TGTGCCAGCAGTTTCCAGGGGGCAGATACGCAGTATTTT. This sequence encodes CASSFQGADTQYF.

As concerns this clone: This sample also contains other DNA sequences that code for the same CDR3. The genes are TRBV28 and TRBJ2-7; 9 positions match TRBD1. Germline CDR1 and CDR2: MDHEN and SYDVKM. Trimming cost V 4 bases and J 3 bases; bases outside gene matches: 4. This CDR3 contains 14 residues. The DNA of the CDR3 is TGTGCCAGCAGTTCAGGGACAGGGAGCTACGAGCAGTACTTC. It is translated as CASSSGTGSYEQYF.

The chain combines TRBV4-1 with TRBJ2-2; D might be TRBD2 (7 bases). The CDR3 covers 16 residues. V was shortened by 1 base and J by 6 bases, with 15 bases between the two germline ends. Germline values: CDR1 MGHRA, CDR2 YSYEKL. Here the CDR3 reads CASSQGMRGRSGELFF. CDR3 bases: TGCGCCAGCAGCCAAGGAATGCGGGGGCGATCCGGGGAGCTGTTTTTT.

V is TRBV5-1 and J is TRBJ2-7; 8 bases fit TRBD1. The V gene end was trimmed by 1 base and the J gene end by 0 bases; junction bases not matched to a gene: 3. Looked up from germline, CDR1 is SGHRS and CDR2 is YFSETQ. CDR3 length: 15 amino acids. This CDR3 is CASSLRQGFSYEQYF. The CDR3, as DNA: TGCGCCAGCAGCTTGAGACAGGGGTTCTCCTACGAGCAGTACTTC.

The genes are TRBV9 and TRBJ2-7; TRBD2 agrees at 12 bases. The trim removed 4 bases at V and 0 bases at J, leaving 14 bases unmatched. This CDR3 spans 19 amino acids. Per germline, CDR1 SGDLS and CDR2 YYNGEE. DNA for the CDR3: TGTGCCAGCAGCATTACTAGCGGGAGGACTACGTTTAGCTCCTACGAGCAGTACTTC. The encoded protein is CASSITSGRTTFSSYEQYF.

The CDR3 here is CASSSLDGELFF. CDR3 sequence (DNA): TGTGCCAGCAGCAGCCTTGACGGGGAGCTGTTTTTT. The rearrangement uses TRBV11-3 and TRBJ2-2; D remains ambiguous. Germline CDR1 and CDR2: SGHNT and YENEEA. The CDR3 runs to 12 residues. V was trimmed by 5 bases and J by 7 bases, leaving 8 bases between them.

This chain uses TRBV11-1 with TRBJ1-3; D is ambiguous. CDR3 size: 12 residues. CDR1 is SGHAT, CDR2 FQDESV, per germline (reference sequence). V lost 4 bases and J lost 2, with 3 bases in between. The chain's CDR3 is CASSSAGNTIYF. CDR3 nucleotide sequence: TGTGCCAGCAGCTCAGCTGGAAACACCATATATTTT.

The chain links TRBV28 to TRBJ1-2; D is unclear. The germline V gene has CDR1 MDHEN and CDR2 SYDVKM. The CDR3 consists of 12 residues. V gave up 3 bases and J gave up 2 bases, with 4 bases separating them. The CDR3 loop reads CASSLKNYGYTF. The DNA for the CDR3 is TGTGCCAGCAGTTTGAAGAACTATGGCTACACCTTC.

This chain's CDR3 is CASSATQGATRWNTEAFF. The CDR3, as DNA: TGTGCCAGTAGTGCAACACAGGGGGCGACTAGGTGGAACACTGAAGCTTTCTTT. The J gene is TRBJ1-1, the V gene TRBV19, with TRBD1 identical over 9 bases. Germline V CDR1 and CDR2: LNHDA, SQIVND (reference sequence). The junction had 14 bases not matched to a gene; V was cut back by 5 bases and J by 1 base. CDR3 size: 18 residues. Full variable domain (remainder filled in from reference TRBV19 and TRBJ1-1): DGGITQSPKYLFRKEGQNVTLSCEQNLNHDAMYWYRQDPGQGLRLIYYSQIVNDFQKGDIAEGYSVSREKKESFPLTVTSAQKNPTAFYLCASSATQGATRWNTEAFFGQGTRLTVV.

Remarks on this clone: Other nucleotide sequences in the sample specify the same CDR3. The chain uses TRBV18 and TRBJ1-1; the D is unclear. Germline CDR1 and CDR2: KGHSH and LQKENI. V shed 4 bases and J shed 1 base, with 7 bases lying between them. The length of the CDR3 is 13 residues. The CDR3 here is CASSQGENTEAFF. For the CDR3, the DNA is TGTGCCAGCTCACAGGGCGAGAACACTGAAGCTTTCTTT.

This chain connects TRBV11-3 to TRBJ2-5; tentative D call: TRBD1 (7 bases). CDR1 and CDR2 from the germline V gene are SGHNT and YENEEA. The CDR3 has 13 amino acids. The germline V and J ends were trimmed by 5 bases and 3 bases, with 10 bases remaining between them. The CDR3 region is CASSRGTEETQYF. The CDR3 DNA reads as TGTGCCAGCAGCCGCGGGACAGAAGAGACCCAGTACTTC.

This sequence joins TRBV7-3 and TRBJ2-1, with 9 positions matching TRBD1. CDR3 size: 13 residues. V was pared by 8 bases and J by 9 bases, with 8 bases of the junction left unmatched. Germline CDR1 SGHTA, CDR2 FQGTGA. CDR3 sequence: CASGQGSGVEQFF. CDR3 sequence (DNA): TGTGCCAGCGGACAGGGGTCGGGTGTTGAGCAGTTCTTC.

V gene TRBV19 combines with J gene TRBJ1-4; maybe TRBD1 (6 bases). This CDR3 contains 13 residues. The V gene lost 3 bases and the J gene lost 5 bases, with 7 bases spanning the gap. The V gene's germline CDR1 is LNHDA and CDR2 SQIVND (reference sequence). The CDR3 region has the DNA TGTGCCAGTAGTATCACAGGGAATGAAAAACTGTTTTTT. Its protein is CASSITGNEKLFF.

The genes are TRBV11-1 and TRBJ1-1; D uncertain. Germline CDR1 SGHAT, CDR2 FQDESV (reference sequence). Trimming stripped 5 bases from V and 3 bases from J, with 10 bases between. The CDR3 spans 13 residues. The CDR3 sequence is CASSPRTDTEAFF. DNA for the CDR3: TGTGCCAGCAGCCCCCGGACCGACACTGAAGCTTTCTTT.

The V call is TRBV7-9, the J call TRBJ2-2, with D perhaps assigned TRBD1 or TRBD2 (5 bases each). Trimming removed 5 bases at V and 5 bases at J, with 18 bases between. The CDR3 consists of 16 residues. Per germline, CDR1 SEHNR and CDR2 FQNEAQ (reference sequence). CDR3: CASSVRWQGETGELFF. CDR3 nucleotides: TGTGCCAGCAGCGTACGGTGGCAGGGAGAGACCGGGGAGCTGTTTTTT.

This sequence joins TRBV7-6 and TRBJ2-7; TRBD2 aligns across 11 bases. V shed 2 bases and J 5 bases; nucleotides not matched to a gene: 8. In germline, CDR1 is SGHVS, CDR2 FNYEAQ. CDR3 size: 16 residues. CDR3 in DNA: TGTGCCAGCAGCTTAAGCCTAGCGGGAGGCCAAGACGAGCAGTACTTC. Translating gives CASSLSLAGGQDEQYF. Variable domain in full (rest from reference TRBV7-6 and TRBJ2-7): GAGVSQSPRYKVTKRGQDVALRCDPISGHVSLYWYRQALGQGPEFLTYFNYEAQQDKSGLPNDRFSAERPEGSISTLTIQRTEQRDSAMYRCASSLSLAGGQDEQYFGPGTRLTVT.

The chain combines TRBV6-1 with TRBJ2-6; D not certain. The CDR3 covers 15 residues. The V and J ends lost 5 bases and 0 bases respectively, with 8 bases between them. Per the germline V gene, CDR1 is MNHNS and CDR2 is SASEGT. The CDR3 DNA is TGTGCCAGCAGTCAAACCCACTCTGGGGCCAACGTCCTGACTTTC. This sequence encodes CASSQTHSGANVLTF.

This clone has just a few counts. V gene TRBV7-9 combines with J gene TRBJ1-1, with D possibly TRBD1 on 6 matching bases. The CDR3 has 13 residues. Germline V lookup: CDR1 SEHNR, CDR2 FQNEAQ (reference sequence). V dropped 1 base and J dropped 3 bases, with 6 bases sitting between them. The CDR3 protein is CASSLGGHTEAFF. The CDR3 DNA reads TGTGCCAGCAGCTTAGGGGGGCACACTGAAGCTTTCTTT.

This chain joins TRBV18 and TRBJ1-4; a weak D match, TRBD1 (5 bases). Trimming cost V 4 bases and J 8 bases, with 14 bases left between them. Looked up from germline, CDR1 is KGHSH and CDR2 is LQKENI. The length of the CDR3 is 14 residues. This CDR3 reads CASSRSGGDEKLFF. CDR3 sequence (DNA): TGTGCCAGCTCACGGTCCGGGGGGGACGAAAAACTGTTTTTT. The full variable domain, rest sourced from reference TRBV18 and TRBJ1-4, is NAGVMQNPRHLVRRRGQEARLRCSPMKGHSHVYWYRQLPEEGLKFMVYLQKENIIDESGMPKERFSAEFPKEGPSILRIQQVVRGDSAAYFCASSRSGGDEKLFFGSGTQLSVL.

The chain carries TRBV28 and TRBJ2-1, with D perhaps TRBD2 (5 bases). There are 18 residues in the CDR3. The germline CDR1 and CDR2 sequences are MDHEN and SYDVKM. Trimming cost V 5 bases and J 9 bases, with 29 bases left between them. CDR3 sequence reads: CASSLTTGIPVGLFEQFF. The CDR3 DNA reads TGTGCCAGCAGTCTCACCACCGGGATACCCGTCGGTCTTTTTGAGCAGTTCTTC.

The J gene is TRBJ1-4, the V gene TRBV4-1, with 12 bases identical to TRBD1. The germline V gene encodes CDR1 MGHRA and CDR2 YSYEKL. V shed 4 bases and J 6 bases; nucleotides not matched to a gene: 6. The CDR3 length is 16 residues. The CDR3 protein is CASSRRDRGRDEKLFF. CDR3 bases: TGCGCCAGCAGCCGGCGGGACAGGGGGCGGGATGAAAAACTGTTTTTT.